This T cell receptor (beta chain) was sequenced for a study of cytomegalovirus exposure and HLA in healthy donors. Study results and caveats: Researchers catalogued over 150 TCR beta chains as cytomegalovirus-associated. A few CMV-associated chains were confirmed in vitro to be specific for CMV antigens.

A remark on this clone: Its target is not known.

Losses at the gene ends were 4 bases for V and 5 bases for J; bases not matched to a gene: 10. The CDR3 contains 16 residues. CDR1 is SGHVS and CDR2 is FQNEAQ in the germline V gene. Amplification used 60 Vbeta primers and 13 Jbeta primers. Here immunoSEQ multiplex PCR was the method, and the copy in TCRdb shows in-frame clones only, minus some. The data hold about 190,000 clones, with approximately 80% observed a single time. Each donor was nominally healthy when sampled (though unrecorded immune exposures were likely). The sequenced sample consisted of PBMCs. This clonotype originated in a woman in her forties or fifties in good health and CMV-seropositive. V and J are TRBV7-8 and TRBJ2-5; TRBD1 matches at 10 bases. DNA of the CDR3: TGTGCCAGCAGCTGGTTATCGGGACAGGGGTCGGAGACCCAGTACTTC. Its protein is CASSWLSGQGSETQYF.